One and the same sample provided the 23 T cell receptor beta chains below, sequenced in a study of T-cell reconstitution after alpha-beta-depleted transplantation in children. Using unique molecular identifiers, the investigators prepared the TCRbeta library. TCRdb re-called the PCR reads through MiXCR, storing one row per CDR3 protein. The sample lists roughly 100,000 distinct CDR3 sequences; about 6.8% were seen once. This sample comprised PBMCs, obtained before TCRalphabeta/CD19-depleted stem cell transplant. The receptors shown here come from a boy between 2 and 10 years old with acute lymphoblastic leukemia, due to receive a stem cell transplant.

The chain uses TRBV10-3 and TRBJ1-4, with D possibly TRBD1 on 5 matching bases. V lost 8 bases, J lost 3 bases, and 16 bases lay in between. Per the germline V gene, CDR1 is ENHRY and CDR2 is SYGVKD. The CDR3 runs to 15 residues. The CDR3 is CAIGKSGTSNEKLFF. In DNA, the CDR3 is TGTGCCATCGGCAAATCAGGGACTTCTAATGAAAAACTGTTTTTT.

The genes are TRBV20-1 and TRBJ1-2; 7 bases match TRBD1. Trimming removed 2 bases from V and 6 bases from J; junction bases left unmatched: 12. The CDR3 runs 15 residues. Germline assignment: CDR1 DFQATT and CDR2 SNEGSKA (reference sequence). In DNA, the CDR3 is TGCAGTGCTAGACCTCCAGGGGGAGGAAGCGATGGCTACACCTTC. It yields the protein CSARPPGGGSDGYTF.

The sample holds many counts of this clonotype. DNA of the CDR3: TGCGCCAGCAGTGAGTCGCGGGGGTTCACGATTGGCTCCTACAATGAGCAGTTCTTC. This codes for CASSESRGFTIGSYNEQFF. The J gene is TRBJ2-1, the V gene TRBV10-1; 7 nucleotides agree with TRBD2. Germline CDR1 is WNHNN and CDR2 is SYGVQD (reference sequence). The CDR3 consists of 19 residues. Losses at the gene ends were 0 bases for V and 0 bases for J; bases not matched to a gene: 11.

This clonotype was seen only a few times. This rearrangement joins TRBV20-1 to TRBJ1-5, with TRBD1 matching 8 bases. The CDR3 covers 15 residues. After removal of 6 bases from V and 6 bases from J, the junction contained 13 bases not matched to a gene. Germline V gene data show CDR1 as DFQATT and CDR2 as SNEGSKA (reference sequence). DNA for the CDR3: TGCAGTGCCGAAGTCCCTGACAGGGGATTTCAGCCCCAGCATTTT. Translation gives CSAEVPDRGFQPQHF.

This clonotype was detected many times. This rearrangement joins TRBV20-1 to TRBJ2-7; tentatively, D is TRBD2 (6 bases). The germline V gene has CDR1 DFQATT and CDR2 SNEGSKA (reference sequence). The CDR3 extends over 14 amino acids. With 4 bases removed from V and 2 bases from J, the gap between germline ends came to 15 bases. In nucleotides, the CDR3 is TGCAGTGCTAAAAAAGGCGGCGGGACCTACGAGCAGTACTTC. Protein: CSAKKGGGTYEQYF.

V and J are TRBV19 and TRBJ1-1, with unresolved D. There are 14 residues in the CDR3. The germline V gene encodes CDR1 LNHDA and CDR2 SQIVND (reference sequence). V lost 4 bases, J lost 5 bases, and 14 bases lay in between. The CDR3: CASSTWTDGTEAFF. The CDR3 DNA sequence: TGTGCCAGTAGTACCTGGACTGATGGGACTGAAGCTTTCTTT. Looking up the rest from reference TRBV19 and TRBJ1-1 gives the full variable domain: DGGITQSPKYLFRKEGQNVTLSCEQNLNHDAMYWYRQDPGQGLRLIYYSQIVNDFQKGDIAEGYSVSREKKESFPLTVTSAQKNPTAFYLCASSTWTDGTEAFFGQGTRLTVV.

The chain carries TRBV29-1 and TRBJ1-1; D gene uncertain. Deletions cut 8 bases from V and 3 bases from J, with 19 bases between. The CDR3 spans 14 residues. The germline gives CDR1 SQVTM, CDR2 ANQGSEA. The CDR3 DNA reads as TGCAGCTTCCATAGGACCATAAGATACACTGAAGCTTTCTTT. This gives the protein CSFHRTIRYTEAFF.

The chain joins TRBV6-1 to TRBJ2-5; 9 nucleotides match TRBD1. With 6 bases clipped from V and 5 bases from J, the junction kept 7 bases outside the gene matches. The CDR3 is 14 residues long. Germline lookup yields CDR1 MNHNS and CDR2 SASEGT. The CDR3 spells CASSHRGRGETQYF. The CDR3 DNA sequence: TGTGCCAGCAGCCACAGGGGGCGAGGGGAGACCCAGTACTTC.

The sample holds a few counts of this clonotype. The chain is built from TRBV4-1 and TRBJ2-2; 10 bases fit TRBD2. This CDR3 region has 16 residues. The germline V gene encodes CDR1 MGHRA and CDR2 YSYEKL. J lost 7 bases, V lost 1 base, and 6 bases had no gene match. The CDR3: CASSQAAGGPGGELFF. The DNA for the CDR3 is TGCGCCAGCAGCCAAGCAGCGGGGGGGCCGGGCGGGGAGCTGTTTTTT.

The chain employs TRBV23-1 and TRBJ1-5; D gene uncertain. TRBV23-1 is placed among ORFs of uncertain function. Trimming shortened V by 0 bases and J by 2 bases, and 29 bases separated the two germline ends. The CDR3 contains 22 residues. In DNA form, the CDR3 reads TGCGCCAGCAGTCAATCCGGGAACCCTGGACCACAAACGCACGACGGCAATCAGCCCCAGCATTTT. Protein sequence: CASSQSGNPGPQTHDGNQPQHF.

This clonotype was observed a few times. This chain links TRBV5-1 with TRBJ2-3; D gene ambiguous. Per the germline V gene, CDR1 is SGHRS and CDR2 is YFSETQ. V dropped 2 bases and J dropped 1 base, with 11 bases sitting between them. This CDR3 region has 15 residues. The CDR3 nucleotides are TGCGCCAGCAGCTTCGGCAATACCCGCACAGATACGCAGTATTTT. Its protein product is CASSFGNTRTDTQYF.

This clonotype was seen many times. J is TRBJ2-3 and V is TRBV5-1; 7 nucleotides match TRBD1. The V and J ends lost 0 bases and 5 bases, in that order; junction bases with no gene match: 3. This CDR3 contains 14 residues. In germline, CDR1 is SGHRS, CDR2 YFSETQ. This CDR3 reads CASSLVGGEDTQYF. The CDR3 coding sequence is TGCGCCAGCAGCTTGGTAGGGGGCGAAGATACGCAGTATTTT.

This clonotype was picked up a small number of times. This sequence joins TRBV3-1 and TRBJ2-2; D is perhaps TRBD1 (5 bases). There are 17 residues in the CDR3. Trimming removed 1 base from V and 7 bases from J, with 19 bases in between. The V gene's germline CDR1 is LGHDT and CDR2 YNNKEL (reference sequence). The CDR3 is CASSQVGRVSTHGELFF. In nucleotides, the CDR3 is TGTGCCAGCAGCCAAGTCGGCAGGGTCAGCACACACGGGGAGCTGTTTTTT.

This clonotype was seen ten or more times. The chain carries TRBV25-1 and TRBJ1-4; D possibly corresponds to TRBD1 (6 bases). Germline CDR1 reads MGHDK; CDR2 reads SYGVNS. Trimming shortened V by 8 bases and J by 1 base, and 11 bases separated the two germline ends. The CDR3 is 14 residues long. The CDR3 DNA follows: TGTGCCAGCGGGGAAGGGGGAACTAATGAAAAACTGTTTTTT. This encodes CASGEGGTNEKLFF. Together with reference TRBV25-1 and TRBJ1-4, the CDR3 gives the full variable domain: EADIYQTPRYLVIGTGKKITLECSQTMGHDKMYWYQQDPGMELHLIHYSYGVNSTEKGDLSSESTVSRIRTEHFPLTLESARPSHTSQYLCASGEGGTNEKLFFGSGTQLSVL.

The rearrangement links TRBV3-1 to TRBJ1-6; no clear D. The CDR3 is 17 amino acids. V gave up 10 bases and J gave up 0 bases, with 19 bases separating them. The V gene's germline CDR1 is LGHDT and CDR2 YNNKEL (reference sequence). The CDR3 is CATTRTRPSSYNSPLHF. CDR3 DNA: TGTGCCACCACCCGAACGCGGCCGAGCTCCTATAATTCACCCCTCCACTTT.

This clonotype has a count of ten or more. This rearrangement joins TRBV20-1 to TRBJ2-7, with TRBD1 matching over 7 bases. Germline loops: CDR1 DFQATT, CDR2 SNEGSKA (reference sequence). J was trimmed by 2 bases and V by 6 bases; bases with no gene match: 10. The CDR3 sequence is 14 residues long. DNA for the CDR3: TGCAGTGCGCGTACCGGGACAGACCCCTACGAGCAGTACTTC. Translated, it gives CSARTGTDPYEQYF.

In its sample, this clonotype ranks as medium-sized. One junction end disagrees with the germline gene, perhaps due to a read error. The CDR3 DNA sequence: TGTGCCACCAGTGACCCCGGGACAGGGGGAAACTTC. Residues: CATSDPGTGGNF. The rearrangement joins TRBV24-1 to TRBJ2-7; TRBD1 matches 11 bases. This CDR3 spans 12 amino acids. Germline-derived CDR1 and CDR2 are KGHDR and SFDVKD.

This clonotype appeared a few times. This rearrangement joins TRBV5-6 to TRBJ1-2, with no clear D. CDR1 is SGHDT, CDR2 YYEEEE, per germline. Trimming shortened V by 4 bases and J by 2 bases, and 3 bases separated the two germline ends. The length of the CDR3 is 11 residues. The CDR3 sequence: CASSLNYGYTF. Written as DNA, the CDR3 is TGTGCCAGCAGCCTGAACTATGGCTACACCTTC.

The chain uses TRBV29-1 and TRBJ2-1; D is unresolved. The germline gives CDR1 SQVTM, CDR2 ANQGSEA. Trimming removed 6 bases from V and 4 bases from J, with 7 bases in between. The CDR3 covers 11 residues. CDR3 coding DNA: TGCAGCGTAGGGTTTTACAATGAGCAGTTCTTC. This sequence encodes CSVGFYNEQFF.

This rearrangement joins TRBV5-1 to TRBJ2-5; TRBD2 matches at 9 bases. Germline V CDR1 and CDR2: SGHRS, YFSETQ. The CDR3 spans 16 residues. V trimming: 3 bases; J trimming: 5 bases; junction bases outside the gene matches: 11. In DNA, the CDR3 is TGCGCCAGCAGCTCGTCCGTCGGCGGGGGGGCGGAGACCCAGTACTTC. Translation gives CASSSSVGGGAETQYF.

This clonotype showed up just a few times. V usage is TRBV4-2 and J usage is TRBJ1-1; the D gene is possibly TRBD1 (6 bases). This CDR3 comprises 15 residues. V was trimmed by 4 bases and J by 0 bases, leaving 12 bases between them. The germline gives CDR1 LGHNA, CDR2 YNFKEQ. The CDR3 DNA reads TGTGCCAGCAGCCGGACAGCATCCATGAACACTGAAGCTTTCTTT. Amino acid sequence: CASSRTASMNTEAFF.

This clonotype came up many times. V and J are TRBV12-3 or TRBV12-4 and TRBJ1-2; D is unresolved. Trimming stripped 5 bases from V and 2 bases from J, with 12 bases between. This CDR3 has 14 amino acids. Written as DNA, the CDR3 is TGTGCCAGCAGTCAAGTCGGAGGAAACTATGGCTACACCTTC. Its protein is CASSQVGGNYGYTF.

In DNA, the CDR3 is TGTGCCAGCAGTCTCGGACAGGGAACCTACGAGCAGTACTTC. Amino acids: CASSLGQGTYEQYF. This rearrangement joins TRBV28 to TRBJ2-7, with 8 positions matching TRBD1. Per germline, CDR1 MDHEN and CDR2 SYDVKM. V shed 5 bases, J shed 2 bases, and the junction held 5 bases outside the gene matches. The CDR3 is 14 amino acids.